The clone carrying this T cell receptor beta chain was seen a single time. Its matching antigen is unknown. This sample was included in a study of cytomegalovirus exposure and HLA in healthy donors. The primer mix had 60 Vbeta and 13 Jbeta primers. Measured with immunoSEQ multiplex PCR; TCRdb has only the in-frame clones, and not every one. The table lists some 130,000 clones, approximately 80% of them singletons. Study-wide results and caveats: Trimming of TCR beta V- and J-genes showed a link, identified in a later analysis, to a missense DCLRE1C variant. Further analysis was carried out later, and it showed several of the most significant clusters appearing linked to common viral pathogens. A later analysis revealed that TCR association rates differed between HLA loci, peaking at DRB1 and bottoming out at HLA-C. In an earlier analysis, productive rearrangement rates for most beta V segments clustered near 87% or 30%.

The CDR3 is 12 amino acids. CDR1 GTSNPN and CDR2 SVGIG come from the germline V gene (reference sequence). The TCR originated in a male donor in good health and CMV-seronegative. The chain carries TRBV30 and TRBJ1-2, with a tentative D call TRBD1 (5 bases). Sequencing input: PBMCs. CDR3 region: CAGQGRNYGYTF. CDR3 nucleotide sequence: TGTGCGGGGCAAGGGCGAAACTATGGCTACACCTTC.